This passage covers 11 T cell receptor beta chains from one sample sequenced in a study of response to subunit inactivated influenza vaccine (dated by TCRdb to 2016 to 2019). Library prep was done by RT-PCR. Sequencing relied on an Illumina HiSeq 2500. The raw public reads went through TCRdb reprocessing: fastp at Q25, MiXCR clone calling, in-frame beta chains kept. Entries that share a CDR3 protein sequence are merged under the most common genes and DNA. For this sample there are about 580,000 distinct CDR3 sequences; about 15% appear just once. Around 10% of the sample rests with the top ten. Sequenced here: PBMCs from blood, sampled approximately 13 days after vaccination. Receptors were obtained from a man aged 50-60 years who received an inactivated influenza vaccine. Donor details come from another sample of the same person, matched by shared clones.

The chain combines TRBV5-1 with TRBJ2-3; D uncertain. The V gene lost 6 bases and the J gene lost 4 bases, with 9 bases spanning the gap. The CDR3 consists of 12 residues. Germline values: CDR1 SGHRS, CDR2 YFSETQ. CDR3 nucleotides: TGCGCCAGCACGGACGGTGCAGATACGCAGTATTTT. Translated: CASTDGADTQYF.

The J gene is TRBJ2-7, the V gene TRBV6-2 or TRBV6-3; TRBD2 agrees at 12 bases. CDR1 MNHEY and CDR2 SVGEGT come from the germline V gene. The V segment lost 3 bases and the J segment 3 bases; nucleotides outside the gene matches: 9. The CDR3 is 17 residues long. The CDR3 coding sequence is TGTGCCAGCAGTTATTCTAGCGGGAGGGCCTCCCTCTACGAGCAGTACTTC. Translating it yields CASSYSSGRASLYEQYF.

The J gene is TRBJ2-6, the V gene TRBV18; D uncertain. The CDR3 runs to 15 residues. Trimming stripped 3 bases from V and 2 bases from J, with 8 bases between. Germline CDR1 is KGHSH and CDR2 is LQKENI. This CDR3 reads CASSPRQAGANVLTF. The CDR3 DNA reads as TGTGCCAGCTCACCCAGGCAGGCTGGGGCCAACGTCCTGACTTTC.

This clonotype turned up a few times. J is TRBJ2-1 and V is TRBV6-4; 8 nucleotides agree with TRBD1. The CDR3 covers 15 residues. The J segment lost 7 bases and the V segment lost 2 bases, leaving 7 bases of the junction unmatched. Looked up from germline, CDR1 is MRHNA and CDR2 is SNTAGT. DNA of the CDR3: TGTGCCAGCAGTGACGGGGCAGGGGGCCAAAATGAGCAGTTCTTC. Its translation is CASSDGAGGQNEQFF.

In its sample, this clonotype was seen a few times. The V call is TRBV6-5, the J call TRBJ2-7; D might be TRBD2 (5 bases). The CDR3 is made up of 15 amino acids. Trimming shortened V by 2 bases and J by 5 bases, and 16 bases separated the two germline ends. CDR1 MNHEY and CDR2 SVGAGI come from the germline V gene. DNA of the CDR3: TGTGCCAGCAGTTACCGGCCCGGAGGCCAGGACGAGCAGTACTTC. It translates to CASSYRPGGQDEQYF.

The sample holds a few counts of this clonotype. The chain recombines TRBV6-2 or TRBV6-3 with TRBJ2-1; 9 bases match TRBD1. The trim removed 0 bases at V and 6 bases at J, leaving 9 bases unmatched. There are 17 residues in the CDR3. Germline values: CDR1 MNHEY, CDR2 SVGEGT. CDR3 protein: CASSYSSRDRDFNEQFF. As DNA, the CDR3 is TGTGCCAGCAGTTACTCTTCCCGGGACAGGGACTTCAATGAGCAGTTCTTC.

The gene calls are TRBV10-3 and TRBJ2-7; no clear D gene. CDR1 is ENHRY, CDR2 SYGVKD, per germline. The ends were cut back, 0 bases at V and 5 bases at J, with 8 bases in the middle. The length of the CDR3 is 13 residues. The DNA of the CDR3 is TGTGCCATCAGTGAGTCTGGCTTCCACGAGCAGTACTTC. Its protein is CAISESGFHEQYF.

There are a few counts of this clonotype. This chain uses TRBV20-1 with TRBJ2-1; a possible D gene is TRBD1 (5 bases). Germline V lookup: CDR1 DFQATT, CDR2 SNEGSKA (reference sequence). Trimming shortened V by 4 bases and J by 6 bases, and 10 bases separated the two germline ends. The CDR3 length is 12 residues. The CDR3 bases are TGCAGTGCTACCCCAGGGTTCAATGAGCAGTTCTTC. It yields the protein CSATPGFNEQFF.

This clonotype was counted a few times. The CDR3, as DNA: TGTGCCAGCAGCTCAGCTGGGGGGGACACACTCTACGAGCAGTACTTC. This gives the protein CASSSAGGDTLYEQYF. The chain recombines TRBV28 with TRBJ2-7; D might be TRBD2 (7 bases). Between the trimmed V and J ends, which lost 6 bases and 3 bases, there was a span of 21 bases. The CDR3 sequence is 16 residues long. From germline, CDR1 is MDHEN and CDR2 SYDVKM.

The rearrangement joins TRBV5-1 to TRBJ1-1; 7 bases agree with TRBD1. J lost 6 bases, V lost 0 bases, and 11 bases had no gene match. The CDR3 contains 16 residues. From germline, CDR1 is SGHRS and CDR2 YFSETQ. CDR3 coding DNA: TGCGCCAGCAGCTTGGGACAGGGAGGTCCGCCGCCTGAAGCTTTCTTT. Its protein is CASSLGQGGPPPEAFF. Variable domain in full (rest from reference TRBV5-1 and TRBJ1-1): KAGVTQTPRYLIKTRGQQVTLSCSPISGHRSVSWYQQTPGQGLQFLFEYFSETQRNKGNFPGRFSGRQFSNSRSEMNVSTLELGDSALYLCASSLGQGGPPPEAFFGQGTRLTVV.

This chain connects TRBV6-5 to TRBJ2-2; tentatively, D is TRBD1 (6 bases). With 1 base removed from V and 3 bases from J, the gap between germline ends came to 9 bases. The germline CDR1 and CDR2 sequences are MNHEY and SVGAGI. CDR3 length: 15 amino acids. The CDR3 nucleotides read TGTGCCAGCAGTTACTTGGGGGCTCACACCGGGGAGCTGTTTTTT. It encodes CASSYLGAHTGELFF.